This TCR beta chain was obtained from a study of vaccination and CD4 T cells after COVID-19. Treatment denoted: approximately 9-day PBMC culture with coronavirus spike peptide pools or control peptides (ViraFEST assay). CD4+ T-cell collection from the unexposed donor predated the COVID-19 pandemic (2011-2018). The Oncomine TCR Beta short-read assay generated sequence data from the DNA of cultured CD4+ T cells. MiXCR was run by TCRdb on the PCR reads, yielding one entry per CDR3 protein. The profile shows approximately 3,000 distinct CDR3 sequences, 25% to 35% of them singletons. About this clonotype itself: The antigen remains undetermined.

The sequenced sample consisted of CD4+ T cells from blood, cultured in vitro. The sequence came from a human donor in good health.

The CDR3 loop is CASVKVGGPNTEAFF. The CDR3 DNA reads as TGTGCCAGCGTTAAAGTAGGGGGACCGAACACTGAAGCTTTCTTT. This sequence joins TRBV6-1 and TRBJ1-1; D might be TRBD1 (6 bases). In germline, CDR1 is MNHNS, CDR2 SASEGT. This CDR3 spans 15 amino acids. V lost 8 bases to trimming and J lost 1 base, with 17 bases between them.